This T cell receptor (beta chain) was observed in a study of Ad26.COV2.S vaccination and SARS-CoV-2 variants. Study in general: Within the COV1001 Ad26.COV2.S trial arm, the donor was enrolled.

This clone was detected only once. Its target is unknown. Study-wide points: Estimates derived from TCR breadth and depth analyses may have underestimated total T cell responses.

Treatment of the sample: approximately 18 received Ad26.COV2.S at low or high dose, single or two shots; 5 received placebo; per-sample allocation not given. Sampling occurred on day 63 after the first vaccine or placebo injection. The CDR3 has 13 residues. Trimming shortened V by 2 bases and J by 7 bases, and 12 bases separated the two germline ends. The germline V gene encodes CDR1 SGHRS and CDR2 YFSETQ. Repertoires were generated with immunoSEQ multiplex PCR, while TCRdb's copy carries only in-frame clones and drops some. Seen here are hundreds of thousands of clones, roughly 89% observed once, and the top ten hold approximately 2.5%.

The origin of this receptor is a person aged 18 to 59 who received the Ad26.COV2.S COVID-19 vaccine or a placebo. The rearrangement links TRBV5-1 to TRBJ1-1; D call uncertain. This sample comprised peripheral blood, obtained in a trial of Ad26.COV2.S vaccine versus placebo. The CDR3 protein is CASSFDGSFEAFF. The CDR3 DNA sequence: TGCGCCAGCAGCTTCGACGGATCCTTTGAAGCTTTCTTT.